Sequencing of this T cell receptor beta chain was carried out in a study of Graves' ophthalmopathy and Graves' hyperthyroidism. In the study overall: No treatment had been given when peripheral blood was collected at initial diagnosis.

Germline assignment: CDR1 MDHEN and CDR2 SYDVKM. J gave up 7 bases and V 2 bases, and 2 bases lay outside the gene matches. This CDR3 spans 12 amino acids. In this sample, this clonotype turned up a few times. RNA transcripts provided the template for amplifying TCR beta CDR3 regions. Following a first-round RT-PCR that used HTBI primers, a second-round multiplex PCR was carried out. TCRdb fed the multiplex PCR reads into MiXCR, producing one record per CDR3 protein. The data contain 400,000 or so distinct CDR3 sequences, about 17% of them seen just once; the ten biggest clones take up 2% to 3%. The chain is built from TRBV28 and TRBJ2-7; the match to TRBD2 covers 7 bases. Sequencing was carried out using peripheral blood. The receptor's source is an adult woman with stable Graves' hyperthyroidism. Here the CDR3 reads CASSLGSGEQYF. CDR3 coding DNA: TGTGCCAGCAGTTTAGGTAGCGGGGAGCAGTACTTC.